This TCR beta chain was profiled in a study of shared clonotypes between healthy human individuals. On the study more broadly: The cohort had two women and a few men, ages 18 to 49.

Naive CD8 cells comprised CD45RO-negative, CCR7-positively selected cells, excluding terminally differentiated effector memory CD45RA+ cells. CDR1 LGHNA and CDR2 YSLEER come from the germline V gene. The V gene lost 0 bases and the J gene lost 2 bases, with 11 bases spanning the gap. This CDR3 spans 16 amino acids. Overall study findings and caveats: For naive CD4 cells, around 5.1% of clonotypes were shared across a handful of donors.

Remarks on this clone: Its antigen remains unknown.

Original processing methods: Without quality scores, immunoSEQ junctional reads could not be filtered like full-length reads. Assay used: immunoSEQ multiplex PCR; TCRdb lists only in-frame clones, some missing. V and J calls and clone size follow that table, whereas D and trimming were derived from the DNA. This sample has approximately 740,000 clones, with about 92% found just once. The sample consisted of naive CD8+ T cells sorted from blood. This TCR derives from a man younger than 40 in good health. The V gene is TRBV4-3, the J gene TRBJ2-1; no clear D gene. CDR3 in DNA: TGCGCCAGCAGCCAAGATCAGCGTAACCCCTACAATGAGCAGTTCTTC. Translation gives CASSQDQRNPYNEQFF.